The TCR beta chain under discussion was sequenced for a study of cytomegalovirus exposure and HLA in healthy donors. The primer mix had 60 Vbeta and 13 Jbeta primers. Some clones are missing from TCRdb's copy, which holds only in-frame ones; the method was immunoSEQ multiplex PCR. The sample has 35,000 to 45,000 clones; less than 85% are singletons. V lost 0 bases, J lost 6 bases, and 5 bases lay in between. Germline-derived CDR1 and CDR2 are ENHRY and SYGVKD. This CDR3 spans 12 amino acids. The TCR comes from a woman aged 18-29 years in good health and CMV-seropositive. Material for sequencing was PBMCs. The chain links TRBV10-3 to TRBJ1-1; D gene uncertain. CDR3 nucleotide sequence: TGTGCCATCAGTGAGTCGGGCCCTGAAGCTTTCTTT. Protein sequence: CAISESGPEAFF.